Below, one T cell receptor beta chain is given with its context. This sample was included in a study of blood T cell repertoires in COVID-19. In the study overall: Samples of COVID-19 (acute and convalescent) were obtained from the United States, Italy and Spain. PBMCs, B-cell-depleted T cells, or T cells were the source of the cDNA or gDNA that made up the material.

CDR1 is SGHDT and CDR2 is YYEEEE in the germline V gene. V lost 0 bases, J lost 14 bases, and 7 bases stayed unmatched. The CDR3 consists of 12 residues. In the source study's methods: It was from reference gene primer amplification that nucleated cell counts were estimated. The data were produced by immunoSEQ multiplex PCR, yet TCRdb's version contains in-frame clones alone and is incomplete. The DNA gave D and trimming, while V, J and clone size come from that table. The sample holds about 230,000 clones; roughly 80% are singletons and the top ten take about 8%. The chain couples TRBV5-6 to TRBJ1-2; 7 bases align to TRBD1. The sequenced sample consisted of peripheral blood. The source of this sequence is a woman of 80 years or more with acute or convalescent COVID-19. For the CDR3, the DNA is TGTGCCAGCAGCTTGGCCGTAGGGGGCTGGACCTTC. Translating gives CASSLAVGGWTF. Full variable domain (remainder filled in from reference TRBV5-6 and TRBJ1-2): DAGVTQSPTHLIKTRGQQVTLRCSPKSGHDTVSWYQQALGQGPQFIFQYYEEEERQRGNFPDRFSGHQFPNYSSELNVNALLLGDSALYLCASSLAVGGWTFGSGTRLTVV.